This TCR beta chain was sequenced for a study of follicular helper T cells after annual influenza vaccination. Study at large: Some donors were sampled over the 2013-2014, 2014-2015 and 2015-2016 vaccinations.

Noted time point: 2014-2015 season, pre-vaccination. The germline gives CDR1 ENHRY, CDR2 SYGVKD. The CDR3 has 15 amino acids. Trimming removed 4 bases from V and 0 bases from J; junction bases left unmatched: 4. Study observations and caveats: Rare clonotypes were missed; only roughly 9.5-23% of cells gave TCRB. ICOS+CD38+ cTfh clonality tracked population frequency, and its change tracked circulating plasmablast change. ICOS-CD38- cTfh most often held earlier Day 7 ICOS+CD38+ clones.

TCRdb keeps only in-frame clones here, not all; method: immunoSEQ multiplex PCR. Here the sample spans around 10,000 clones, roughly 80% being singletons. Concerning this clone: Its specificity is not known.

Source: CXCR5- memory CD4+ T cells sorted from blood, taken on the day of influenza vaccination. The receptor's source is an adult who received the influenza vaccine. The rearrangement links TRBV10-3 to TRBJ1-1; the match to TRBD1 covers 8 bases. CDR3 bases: TGTGCCATCAGTGGCGACAGGGGTTTGAACACTGAAGCTTTCTTT. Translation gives CAISGDRGLNTEAFF.